These T cell receptor beta chains were read from a single sample in a study of early stage breast cancer tumors. Some clones are missing from TCRdb's copy, which holds only in-frame ones; the method was immunoSEQ multiplex PCR. The table lists over 45,000 clones, 75% to 85% of them singletons. The sample taken for sequencing was blood. The receptors were gathered from a person aged 45 to 59 with breast cancer. The CDR3 runs from the conserved cysteine through the conserved F or W. Only part of the rows carry a size: once, few, many, or a class if the clone is expanded.

V gene: TRBV15
clone size: -
J gene: TRBJ2-7
CDR3 length: 16
CDR3 protein: CATSKGHRTSSYEQYF

V gene: TRBV12-5
clone size: -
J gene: TRBJ2-7
CDR3 length: 17
CDR3 protein: CASGEIPGQGIPYEQYF

V gene: TRBV5-4
clone size: -
J gene: TRBJ1-6
CDR3 length: 17
CDR3 protein: CASSLTTGGQLTSPLHF

V gene: TRBV7-2
clone size: -
J gene: TRBJ2-1
CDR3 length: 16
CDR3 protein: CASSLGGGGAYNEQFF

V gene: TRBV2
clone size: once
J gene: TRBJ2-5
CDR3 length: 15
CDR3 protein: CASSVERTGGETQYF

V gene: TRBV29-1
clone size: -
J gene: TRBJ2-1
CDR3 length: 14
CDR3 protein: CSVSSGRSDNEQFF

V gene: TRBV27
clone size: -
J gene: TRBJ1-4
CDR3 length: 19
CDR3 protein: CASSMTQTHVPGTNEKLFF

V gene: TRBV2
clone size: -
J gene: TRBJ2-1
CDR3 length: 13
CDR3 protein: CASTEGVADEQFF

V gene: TRBV7-3
clone size: -
J gene: TRBJ2-5
CDR3 length: 15
CDR3 protein: CASSWGRGGGETQYF

V gene: TRBV12-1
clone size: -
J gene: TRBJ2-5
CDR3 length: 15
CDR3 protein: CASSFSCLHEETQYF

V gene: TRBV5-1
clone size: -
J gene: TRBJ2-1
CDR3 length: 12
CDR3 protein: CASSSLWNEQFF

V gene: TRBV9
clone size: -
J gene: TRBJ2-5
CDR3 length: 13
CDR3 protein: CASSRGGGETQYF

V gene: TRBV2
clone size: -
J gene: TRBJ2-5
CDR3 length: 13
CDR3 protein: CASSSGIQETQYF

V gene: TRBV19
clone size: few
J gene: TRBJ2-1
CDR3 length: 14
CDR3 protein: CASSRDAEYNEQFF

V gene: TRBV19
clone size: -
J gene: TRBJ1-5
CDR3 length: 15
CDR3 protein: CASSIAGGSNQPQHF

V gene: TRBV7-3
clone size: -
J gene: TRBJ2-3
CDR3 length: 14
CDR3 protein: CASSQGLITDTQYF

V gene: TRBV6-6
clone size: -
J gene: TRBJ2-3
CDR3 length: 15
CDR3 protein: CASTLGTGVEDTQYF

V gene: TRBV9
clone size: -
J gene: TRBJ1-2
CDR3 length: 13
CDR3 protein: CASSVAGAGGYTF

V gene: TRBV5-1
clone size: once
J gene: TRBJ2-7
CDR3 length: 15
CDR3 protein: CASSLAAGAAYEQYF

V gene: TRBV5-1
clone size: -
J gene: TRBJ1-2
CDR3 length: 13
CDR3 protein: CASSLQGTYGYTF

V gene: TRBV30
clone size: -
J gene: TRBJ2-3
CDR3 length: 12
CDR3 protein: CAWSVNTDTQYF

V gene: TRBV28
clone size: -
J gene: TRBJ1-3
CDR3 length: 16
CDR3 protein: CASSLRGTFLGNTIYF

V gene: TRBV5-6
clone size: -
J gene: TRBJ2-5
CDR3 length: 18
CDR3 protein: CASSGISGGNRKRETQYF

V gene: TRBV19
clone size: -
J gene: TRBJ2-3
CDR3 length: 13
CDR3 protein: CASGREWTDTQYF

V gene: TRBV6-1
clone size: -
J gene: TRBJ2-7
CDR3 length: 14
CDR3 protein: CASRLLRTNYEQYF

V gene: TRBV7-6
clone size: -
J gene: TRBJ2-1
CDR3 length: 15
CDR3 protein: CASSSRGESYNEQFF

V gene: TRBV19
clone size: -
J gene: TRBJ2-2
CDR3 length: 15
CDR3 protein: CASSIATTSPGELFF

V gene: TRBV28
clone size: few
J gene: TRBJ1-2
CDR3 length: 14
CDR3 protein: CASSAWADRGGYTF

V gene: TRBV9
clone size: -
J gene: TRBJ2-2
CDR3 length: 14
CDR3 protein: CASSVSSGSGELFF

V gene: TRBV27
clone size: -
J gene: TRBJ2-2
CDR3 length: 16
CDR3 protein: CASSSLAGGKDGELFF

V gene: TRBV28
clone size: -
J gene: TRBJ1-6
CDR3 length: 12
CDR3 protein: CATGGPDSPLHF

V gene: TRBV6-1
clone size: few
J gene: TRBJ2-7
CDR3 length: 13
CDR3 protein: CASEDRAAYEQYF

V gene: TRBV30
clone size: -
J gene: TRBJ2-1
CDR3 length: 10
CDR3 protein: CAWSYGREFF

V gene: TRBV2
clone size: -
J gene: TRBJ2-5
CDR3 length: 14
CDR3 protein: CASPGGKYQETQYF

V gene: TRBV6-5
clone size: -
J gene: TRBJ2-7
CDR3 length: 14
CDR3 protein: CASSPVREFYEQYF

V gene: TRBV30
clone size: -
J gene: TRBJ2-7
CDR3 length: 15
CDR3 protein: CAWSEWDRTSDEQYF

V gene: TRBV7-3
clone size: -
J gene: TRBJ2-3
CDR3 length: 16
CDR3 protein: CASSSRSGTSASRQYF

V gene: TRBV7-9
clone size: -
J gene: TRBJ2-3
CDR3 length: 17
CDR3 protein: CASSLSHMGPRTDTQYF

V gene: TRBV19
clone size: -
J gene: TRBJ1-6
CDR3 length: 15
CDR3 protein: CASSPRNTGSSPLHF

V gene: TRBV4-1
clone size: -
J gene: TRBJ2-1
CDR3 length: 19
CDR3 protein: CASSQDSASGNPFDNEQFF

V gene: TRBV7-9
clone size: -
J gene: TRBJ2-3
CDR3 length: 18
CDR3 protein: CASSLVWGQGGSTDTQYF

V gene: TRBV29-1
clone size: -
J gene: TRBJ1-5
CDR3 length: 14
CDR3 protein: CSVEDTASNQPQHF

V gene: TRBV28
clone size: -
J gene: TRBJ2-7
CDR3 length: 11
CDR3 protein: CASSLGTGQYF

V gene: TRBV18
clone size: -
J gene: TRBJ2-3
CDR3 length: 15
CDR3 protein: CASSRNREGTDTQYF

V gene: TRBV5-6
clone size: once
J gene: TRBJ1-2
CDR3 length: 15
CDR3 protein: CASSGRALGWRGYTF

V gene: TRBV11-2
clone size: -
J gene: TRBJ1-1
CDR3 length: 17
CDR3 protein: CASSLDRGGMVNTEAFF

V gene: TRBV11-2
clone size: once
J gene: TRBJ1-2
CDR3 length: 12
CDR3 protein: CASSSTGIGYTF

V gene: TRBV7-9
clone size: -
J gene: TRBJ2-7
CDR3 length: 15
CDR3 protein: CASSLVGDGDYEQYF

V gene: TRBV6-5
clone size: -
J gene: TRBJ2-5
CDR3 length: 12
CDR3 protein: CASSADQETQYF

V gene: TRBV28
clone size: -
J gene: TRBJ1-5
CDR3 length: 17
CDR3 protein: CASSLPPFGGGNQPQHF

V gene: TRBV7-2
clone size: -
J gene: TRBJ1-5
CDR3 length: 15
CDR3 protein: CASSIGGYSNQPQHF

V gene: TRBV7-2
clone size: -
J gene: TRBJ1-2
CDR3 length: 13
CDR3 protein: CASSLVGTGGSTF

V gene: TRBV11-3
clone size: -
J gene: TRBJ2-7
CDR3 length: 14
CDR3 protein: CASSLNGQYYEQYF